What follows are 16 T cell receptor beta chains derived from one specimen sequenced in a study of T cells in Graves' hyperthyroidism and ophthalmopathy. There were TCR beta CDR3 regions amplified from RNA transcripts. HTBI primers were used for first-round RT-PCR of the TCR CDR3. Using its own MiXCR run on the multiplex PCR reads, TCRdb lists one record per CDR3 protein. The table includes about 600,000 distinct CDR3 sequences, approximately 16% detected once. Sequenced material: blood. The receptor set was obtained from a woman aged 40-49 years with Graves' ophthalmopathy.

In the case of this clonotype: A much more abundant neighbour one base away suggests this may be a read error. V and J are TRBV28 and TRBJ1-5; tentatively, D is TRBD1 (6 bases). The length of the CDR3 is 16 residues. Germline loops: CDR1 MDHEN, CDR2 SYDVKM. V was trimmed by 2 bases and J by 3 bases, leaving 14 bases between them. The CDR3 here is CASSLVGHYNNQPQHF. For the CDR3, the DNA is TGTGCCAGCAGTTTAGTGGGACATTATAACAATCAGCCCCAGCATTTT.

This sequence joins TRBV4-1 and TRBJ2-3; a weak D match, TRBD1 (5 bases). Germline values: CDR1 MGHRA, CDR2 YSYEKL. With 1 base removed from V and 2 bases from J, the gap between germline ends came to 13 bases. This CDR3 region has 16 residues. CDR3 bases: TGCGCCAGCAGCCAAGGCAGGGTAGTTAACACAGATACGCAGTATTTT. Translation: CASSQGRVVNTDTQYF.

This clonotype was detected ten times or more. The chain couples TRBV3-1 to TRBJ1-2; D ambiguous. V shed 4 bases and J shed 4 bases, with 10 bases lying between them. CDR3 size: 13 residues. Germline lookup yields CDR1 LGHDT and CDR2 YNNKEL (reference sequence). CDR3 loop: CASSRTESYGYTF. Written as DNA, the CDR3 is TGTGCCAGCAGCCGTACAGAGTCCTATGGCTACACCTTC.

This clonotype was observed a handful of times. J is TRBJ2-1 and V is TRBV24-1; D gene ambiguous. With 10 bases removed from V and 6 bases from J, the gap between germline ends came to 15 bases. This CDR3 comprises 13 residues. CDR1 and CDR2 from the germline V gene are KGHDR and SFDVKD. The CDR3 DNA is TGTGCCACGGGCCTGGGCGGCCGCAATGAGCAGTTCTTC. It translates to CATGLGGRNEQFF.

Ten or more counts support this clonotype. V and J are TRBV6-2 or TRBV6-3 and TRBJ2-1; TRBD2 matches at 10 bases. Germline assignment: CDR1 MNHEY and CDR2 SVGEGT. The CDR3 extends over 15 amino acids. V lost 4 bases to trimming and J lost 7 bases; unmatched junction nucleotides: 7. This chain's CDR3 is CASSSGLATSNEQFF. CDR3 DNA: TGTGCCAGCAGTTCGGGACTAGCGACATCAAATGAGCAGTTCTTC.

V usage is TRBV11-2 and J usage is TRBJ2-7; the D gene could be TRBD1 or TRBD2 (5 bases each). The ends were cut back, 1 base at V and 6 bases at J, with 19 bases in the middle. The CDR3 sequence is 16 residues long. Germline CDR1 and CDR2: SGHAT and FQNNGV. CDR3 in amino acids: CASSLVTGTTGVEQYF. For the CDR3, the DNA is TGTGCCAGCAGCTTAGTCACCGGGACCACCGGAGTCGAGCAGTACTTC.

Only a few counts were recorded for this clonotype. This sequence joins TRBV9 and TRBJ1-4, with D hard to call. Per the germline V gene, CDR1 is SGDLS and CDR2 is YYNGEE. V lost 0 bases to trimming and J lost 5 bases, with 11 bases between them. The CDR3 is 15 residues long. The CDR3 sequence: CASSVDSLSNEKLFF. The CDR3 coding sequence is TGTGCCAGCAGCGTAGACAGCCTTTCCAATGAAAAACTGTTTTTT.

This chain joins TRBV20-1 and TRBJ1-3; 7 nucleotides agree with TRBD1. Per germline, CDR1 DFQATT and CDR2 SNEGSKA (reference sequence). The junction had 8 bases not matched to a gene; V was cut back by 5 bases and J by 4 bases. The CDR3 covers 14 residues. The CDR3 region has the DNA TGCAGTGCTGCCGACAGGGCATGGGGAAACACCATATATTTT. This codes for CSAADRAWGNTIYF.

This clonotype was picked up many times. The rearrangement joins TRBV2 to TRBJ2-7; D may be TRBD1 (5 bases). This CDR3 has 13 residues. CDR1 SNHLY and CDR2 FYNNEI come from the germline V gene. The V and J ends lost 4 bases and 4 bases respectively, with 11 bases between them. CDR3 bases: TGTGCCAGCAGTGTGATCAGGGTTTACGAGCAGTACTTC. It yields the protein CASSVIRVYEQYF.

The CDR3 here is CASRLEVPYEQYF. CDR3 DNA sequence: TGTGCCAGTCGTCTGGAAGTGCCCTACGAGCAGTACTTC. This chain links TRBV5-8 with TRBJ2-7; no clear D. Trimming left V 8 bases short and J 2 bases short, with 14 bases between. This CDR3 contains 13 residues. Germline V gene sequence: CDR1 SGHTS, CDR2 YDEGEE.

This clonotype was picked up many times. The rearrangement links TRBV5-1 to TRBJ2-7; D is possibly TRBD1 (6 bases). Germline values: CDR1 SGHRS, CDR2 YFSETQ. Trimming left V 0 bases short and J 6 bases short, with 13 bases between. CDR3 length: 14 amino acids. The DNA for the CDR3 is TGCGCCAGCAGCTTGGGACAGGCCGTCCGCGAGCAGTACTTC. This gives the protein CASSLGQAVREQYF.

The table lists this clonotype with many counts. In DNA, the CDR3 is TGTGCCAGCAGCCAAGACGGACTCCGAACCCAGTATTTT. It translates to CASSQDGLRTQYF. The chain combines TRBV3-1 with TRBJ2-3; TRBD2 might be the D (5 bases). The V gene lost 0 bases and the J gene lost 12 bases, with 13 bases spanning the gap. CDR1 LGHDT and CDR2 YNNKEL come from the germline V gene (reference sequence). This CDR3 comprises 13 residues.

This clonotype was counted at least ten times. The genes are TRBV7-9 and TRBJ2-1; perhaps D is TRBD1 or TRBD2 (5 bases each). There are 13 residues in the CDR3. Germline CDR1 is SEHNR and CDR2 is FQNEAQ (reference sequence). V shed 8 bases and J shed 3 bases, with 11 bases lying between them. The CDR3 loop is CASGDRVYNEQFF. CDR3 nucleotide sequence: TGTGCCAGCGGGGACCGAGTCTACAATGAGCAGTTCTTC.

The sample holds many counts of this clonotype. The gene calls are TRBV28 and TRBJ2-7; TRBD1 or TRBD2 may be the D gene (6 bases each). Trimming shortened V by 10 bases and J by 5 bases, and 21 bases separated the two germline ends. Looked up from germline, CDR1 is MDHEN and CDR2 is SYDVKM. The length of the CDR3 is 14 residues. CDR3: CATGPGLGGNEQYF. The CDR3 DNA is TGTGCCACCGGTCCGGGGTTAGGGGGGAACGAGCAGTACTTC.

This clonotype was counted ten times or more. This rearrangement joins TRBV11-2 to TRBJ2-7, with 8 bases fitting TRBD1. This CDR3 comprises 15 residues. Germline lookup yields CDR1 SGHAT and CDR2 FQNNGV. The V and J ends lost 0 bases and 2 bases, in that order; junction bases with no gene match: 3. CDR3 in amino acids: CASSLEPGQAYEQYF. DNA of the CDR3: TGTGCCAGCAGCTTAGAACCGGGACAGGCCTACGAGCAGTACTTC.

This clonotype was seen ten or more times. This chain joins TRBV3-1 and TRBJ2-2; possible D gene TRBD2, 6 bases. The CDR3 sequence is 14 residues long. The germline CDR1 and CDR2 sequences are LGHDT and YNNKEL (reference sequence). Between the trimmed V and J ends, which lost 5 bases and 4 bases, there was a span of 11 bases. The CDR3 here is CASSGGAITGELFF. CDR3 DNA: TGTGCCAGCAGCGGCGGGGCAATCACCGGGGAGCTGTTTTTT.